These T cell receptor beta chains were read from a single sample in a study of T cells in Graves' hyperthyroidism and ophthalmopathy. TCRdb recomputed calls from the multiplex PCR reads with MiXCR, one row per CDR3 protein. The sample yields about 300,000 distinct CDR3 sequences, approximately 18% seen once. The specimen sequenced was blood. These receptor sequences come from a man in his forties or fifties with Graves' ophthalmopathy. Each CDR3 is given with its conserved first and last residue. D genes are given only for firm matches. Expanded clones get a size class; other rows say once, few or many, or leave the size out.

clone size: NA; V gene: TRBV6-1; D gene: NA; J gene: TRBJ2-1; CDR3 protein: CASRRAGSNNEQFF; CDR3 DNA: TGTGCCAGCCGTCGAGCCGGTTCCAACAATGAGCAGTTCTTC
clone size: many; V gene: TRBV15; D gene: NA; J gene: TRBJ1-1; CDR3 protein: CATSRVGTEAFF; CDR3 DNA: TGTGCCACCAGCAGAGTCGGGACTGAAGCTTTCTTT
clone size: NA; V gene: TRBV29-1; D gene: TRBD2; J gene: TRBJ2-1; CDR3 protein: CSVIGGRWDEQFF; CDR3 DNA: TGCAGCGTGATCGGGGGGAGGTGGGATGAGCAGTTCTTC
clone size: NA; V gene: TRBV10-2; D gene: NA; J gene: TRBJ1-1; CDR3 protein: CASSDRSEAFF; CDR3 DNA: TGCGCCAGCTCGGACAGAAGTGAAGCTTTCTTT
clone size: NA; V gene: TRBV14; D gene: TRBD1; J gene: TRBJ2-2; CDR3 protein: CASSDPGQGATLFF; CDR3 DNA: TGTGCCAGCAGCGACCCGGGACAGGGGGCTACGCTGTTTTTT
clone size: NA; V gene: TRBV6-5; D gene: TRBD2; J gene: TRBJ2-3; CDR3 protein: CASSYPSVGRLTDTQYF; CDR3 DNA: TGTGCCAGCAGTTACCCCTCGGTCGGGAGGCTAACAGATACGCAGTATTTT
clone size: NA; V gene: TRBV3-1; D gene: NA; J gene: TRBJ2-4; CDR3 protein: CASSQNQGAKNIQYF; CDR3 DNA: TGTGCCAGCAGCCAAAATCAGGGGGCCAAAAACATTCAGTACTTC
clone size: many; V gene: TRBV5-1; D gene: NA; J gene: TRBJ2-7; CDR3 protein: CASSLEPSASYEQYF; CDR3 DNA: TGCGCCAGCAGCTTAGAGCCCAGTGCGTCCTACGAGCAGTACTTC
clone size: many; V gene: TRBV20-1; D gene: NA; J gene: TRBJ2-7; CDR3 protein: CSPEEVGSYEQYF; CDR3 DNA: TGCAGTCCCGAGGAGGTAGGCTCCTACGAGCAGTACTTC
clone size: few; V gene: TRBV20-1; D gene: NA; J gene: TRBJ2-7; CDR3 protein: CSARGGLSYEQYF; CDR3 DNA: TGCAGTGCTAGAGGGGGACTGTCCTACGAGCAGTACTTC
clone size: few; V gene: TRBV5-1; D gene: TRBD2; J gene: TRBJ2-5; CDR3 protein: CASSLRLAGGRETQYF; CDR3 DNA: TGCGCCAGCAGCCTTCGACTAGCGGGAGGGCGAGAGACCCAGTACTTC
clone size: NA; V gene: TRBV28; D gene: NA; J gene: TRBJ2-4; CDR3 protein: CASRGLWGNRNIQYF; CDR3 DNA: TGTGCCAGCAGAGGGCTGTGGGGGAATAGGAACATTCAGTACTTC
clone size: few; V gene: TRBV20-1; D gene: NA; J gene: TRBJ2-2; CDR3 protein: CSARDYGGVGSAGELFF; CDR3 DNA: TGCAGTGCTAGAGATTACGGAGGGGTAGGAAGTGCCGGGGAGCTGTTTTTT
clone size: NA; V gene: TRBV20-1; D gene: NA; J gene: TRBJ1-2; CDR3 protein: CSAPMGFIGGGYIF; CDR3 DNA: TGCAGTGCCCCGATGGGGTTCATCGGCGGAGGCTACATCTTC
clone size: many; V gene: TRBV18; D gene: TRBD1; J gene: TRBJ1-1; CDR3 protein: CASSPGQGLNTEAFF; CDR3 DNA: TGTGCCAGCTCACCTGGACAGGGTCTGAACACTGAAGCTTTCTTT
clone size: NA; V gene: TRBV5-1; D gene: NA; J gene: TRBJ1-2; CDR3 protein: CASSGRGAEDYGYTF; CDR3 DNA: TGCGCCAGCAGCGGTAGGGGGGCCGAGGACTATGGCTACACCTTC
clone size: NA; V gene: TRBV27; D gene: NA; J gene: TRBJ2-7; CDR3 protein: CASSLFDSAYEQYF; CDR3 DNA: TGTGCCAGCAGTTTATTCGACTCCGCCTACGAGCAGTACTTC
clone size: many; V gene: TRBV11-1; D gene: NA; J gene: TRBJ2-3; CDR3 protein: CASSLGRSRGTDTQYF; CDR3 DNA: TGTGCCAGCAGCTTAGGCCGGAGCCGTGGCACAGATACGCAGTATTTT
clone size: NA; V gene: TRBV9; D gene: NA; J gene: TRBJ1-6; CDR3 protein: CASSVELERNSPLHF; CDR3 DNA: TGTGCCAGCAGCGTAGAACTCGAACGGAATTCACCCCTCCACTTT
clone size: NA; V gene: TRBV30; D gene: NA; J gene: TRBJ2-7; CDR3 protein: CAWTPGWGLSYEQYF; CDR3 DNA: TGTGCCTGGACCCCCGGCTGGGGGCTCTCCTACGAGCAGTACTTC
clone size: NA; V gene: TRBV7-3; D gene: NA; J gene: TRBJ2-3; CDR3 protein: CASSLRLGGTDTQYF; CDR3 DNA: TGTGCCAGCAGCTTACGGTTGGGGGGCACAGATACGCAGTATTTT
clone size: many; V gene: TRBV11-3; D gene: TRBD2; J gene: TRBJ2-3; CDR3 protein: CASSLGGREFLAGGPTDTQYF; CDR3 DNA: TGTGCCAGCAGCTTAGGAGGAAGGGAATTTCTAGCGGGAGGGCCCACAGATACGCAGTATTTT
clone size: NA; V gene: TRBV5-1; D gene: NA; J gene: TRBJ1-5; CDR3 protein: CASSLGGVSNQPQHF; CDR3 DNA: TGCGCCAGCAGCTTGGGGGGGGTTAGCAATCAGCCCCAGCATTTT
clone size: NA; V gene: TRBV7-9; D gene: NA; J gene: TRBJ1-4; CDR3 protein: CATKRPGGPREKLFF; CDR3 DNA: TGTGCCACCAAAAGACCGGGGGGGCCTCGGGAAAAACTGTTTTTT
clone size: NA; V gene: TRBV29-1; D gene: TRBD1; J gene: TRBJ2-1; CDR3 protein: CSVEGRGTSYNEQFF; CDR3 DNA: TGCAGCGTTGAGGGCAGGGGGACCTCCTACAATGAGCAGTTCTTC
clone size: few; V gene: TRBV18; D gene: NA; J gene: TRBJ1-2; CDR3 protein: CASSRLKESDGFSYTF; CDR3 DNA: TGTGCCAGCTCCCGACTAAAGGAGAGCGATGGATTTTCTTACACCTTC
clone size: NA; V gene: TRBV20-1; D gene: NA; J gene: TRBJ1-5; CDR3 protein: CSARDGRGSFQPQHF; CDR3 DNA: TGCAGTGCTAGAGATGGGAGAGGGAGTTTTCAGCCCCAGCATTTT
clone size: many; V gene: TRBV11-1; D gene: TRBD1; J gene: TRBJ2-2; CDR3 protein: CASSLNRGRITGELFF; CDR3 DNA: TGTGCCAGCAGCTTGAACAGGGGGCGAATCACCGGGGAGCTGTTTTTT
clone size: NA; V gene: TRBV13; D gene: TRBD2; J gene: TRBJ2-7; CDR3 protein: CASSLGLSGSSYEQYF; CDR3 DNA: TGTGCCAGCAGCTTAGGCCTTAGCGGGTCCTCCTACGAGCAGTACTTC
clone size: NA; V gene: TRBV25-1; D gene: NA; J gene: TRBJ2-2; CDR3 protein: CASSESTGELFF; CDR3 DNA: TGTGCCAGCAGTGAAAGCACCGGGGAGCTGTTTTTT
clone size: many; V gene: TRBV20-1; D gene: NA; J gene: TRBJ2-2; CDR3 protein: CSASFGGNTGELFF; CDR3 DNA: TGCAGTGCTAGCTTTGGAGGGAACACCGGGGAGCTGTTTTTT
clone size: once; V gene: TRBV7-9; D gene: NA; J gene: TRBJ2-4; CDR3 protein: CASSLGDNIQYF; CDR3 DNA: TGTGCCAGCAGCTTGGGGGATAACATTCAGTACTTC
clone size: many; V gene: TRBV3-1; D gene: NA; J gene: TRBJ2-3; CDR3 protein: CASSRRVVRDTDTQYF; CDR3 DNA: TGTGCCAGCAGCCGCCGGGTTGTTAGGGACACAGATACGCAGTATTTT
clone size: many; V gene: TRBV3-1; D gene: NA; J gene: TRBJ2-2; CDR3 protein: CASSQDLLVSTGELFF; CDR3 DNA: TGTGCCAGCAGCCAAGATCTCCTAGTTAGTACCGGGGAGCTGTTTTTT
clone size: NA; V gene: TRBV20-1; D gene: NA; J gene: TRBJ2-7; CDR3 protein: CSASWDSGGEQYF; CDR3 DNA: TGCAGTGCTTCATGGGATTCCGGGGGCGAGCAGTACTTC
clone size: NA; V gene: TRBV20-1; D gene: NA; J gene: TRBJ2-1; CDR3 protein: CSATTSDEQFF; CDR3 DNA: TGCAGTGCCACGACTTCTGATGAGCAGTTCTTC
clone size: few; V gene: TRBV20-1; D gene: NA; J gene: TRBJ1-5; CDR3 protein: CSARGGGGQPQHF; CDR3 DNA: TGCAGTGCTAGAGGGGGGGGCGGTCAGCCCCAGCATTTT
clone size: NA; V gene: TRBV6-2/TRBV6-3; D gene: NA; J gene: TRBJ1-2; CDR3 protein: CALSQAGGNYGYTF; CDR3 DNA: TGTGCCCTCTCCCAGGCCGGAGGAAACTATGGCTACACCTTC
clone size: many; V gene: TRBV12-3/TRBV12-4; D gene: TRBD1; J gene: TRBJ2-5; CDR3 protein: CASSPGQGARETQYF; CDR3 DNA: TGTGCCAGCAGTCCAGGACAGGGAGCCAGAGAGACCCAGTACTTC
clone size: NA; V gene: TRBV9; D gene: TRBD1; J gene: TRBJ1-1; CDR3 protein: CASSVSPAGGTEAFF; CDR3 DNA: TGTGCCAGCAGCGTGAGCCCGGCAGGGGGCACTGAAGCTTTCTTT
clone size: NA; V gene: TRBV9; D gene: TRBD2; J gene: TRBJ2-1; CDR3 protein: CASTHGGGSNNEQFF; CDR3 DNA: TGTGCCAGTACACACGGGGGGGGATCCAACAATGAGCAGTTCTTC
clone size: few; V gene: TRBV4-1; D gene: NA; J gene: TRBJ1-5; CDR3 protein: CASSQGRDTPGQPQHF; CDR3 DNA: TGCGCCAGCAGCCAAGGCCGGGACACCCCTGGTCAGCCCCAGCATTTT